This entry features one TCR beta chain sequence. Its antigen is not known. The data originate from a study of cytotoxic CD8 clonotypes in ibrutinib-treated CLL. Study-level information: Specimens for response were gathered following a median approximately 11 months of therapy, spanning 6 to 36. Study observations and caveats: Clonality measured at baseline exceeded age-matched healthy donors, tracking circulating CD8+ T-cell counts. Before falling back toward baseline at progression, clonality had risen at the time of ibrutinib response.

Clones were read by immunoSEQ multiplex PCR, and TCRdb kept only the in-frame ones, dropping some. Of roughly 220,000 clones listed, 75% to 85% were seen once; the top ten hold roughly an eighth. The length of the CDR3 is 13 residues. In germline, CDR1 is KGHSH, CDR2 LQKENI. V shed 8 bases and J shed 8 bases, with 13 bases lying between them. The material was PBMCs, obtained after 12 months of ibrutinib treatment. This TCR was sampled from a human donor with chronic lymphocytic leukemia. This chain links TRBV18 with TRBJ1-6; a weak D match, TRBD1 (6 bases). CDR3 coding DNA: TGTGCCAGCACAACGGGGGCTGATTCACCCCTCCACTTT. This translates into CASTTGADSPLHF.